This T cell receptor (beta chain) appears in the sequencing data of a study of blood T cell repertoires in COVID-19. Only in-frame clones appear in the TCRdb table, and some are missing; sequencing was by immunoSEQ multiplex PCR. The sample lists more than 300,000 clones; over 75% were seen once. The germline V gene encodes CDR1 GTSNPN and CDR2 SVGIG (reference sequence). There are 15 residues in the CDR3. The J segment lost 5 bases and the V segment lost 0 bases, leaving 5 bases of the junction unmatched. Sequencing used PBMCs or T cells enriched from blood (not recorded which). The clonotype comes from a man aged 30-40 years who had recovered from COVID-19. The chain is built from TRBV30 and TRBJ2-1, with 9 positions matching TRBD2. In DNA form, the CDR3 reads TGTGCCTGGAGTGTAGGTGCGGGAGGGGACAATGAGCAGTTCTTC. Translating it yields CAWSVGAGGDNEQFF.